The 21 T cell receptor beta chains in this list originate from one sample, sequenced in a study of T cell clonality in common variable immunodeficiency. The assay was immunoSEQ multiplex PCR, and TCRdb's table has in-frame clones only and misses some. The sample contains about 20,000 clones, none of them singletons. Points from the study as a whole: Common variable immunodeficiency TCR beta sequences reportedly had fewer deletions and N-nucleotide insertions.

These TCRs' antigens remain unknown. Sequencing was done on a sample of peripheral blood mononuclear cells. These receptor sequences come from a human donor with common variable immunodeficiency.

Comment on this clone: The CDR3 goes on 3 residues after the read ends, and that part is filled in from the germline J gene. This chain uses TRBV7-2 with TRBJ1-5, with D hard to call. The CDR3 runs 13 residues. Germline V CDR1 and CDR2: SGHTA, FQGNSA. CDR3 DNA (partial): TGTGCCAGCAGCCCAGGACTAGTTTCACCC. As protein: CASSPGLVSP. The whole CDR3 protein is CASSPGLVSPQHF.

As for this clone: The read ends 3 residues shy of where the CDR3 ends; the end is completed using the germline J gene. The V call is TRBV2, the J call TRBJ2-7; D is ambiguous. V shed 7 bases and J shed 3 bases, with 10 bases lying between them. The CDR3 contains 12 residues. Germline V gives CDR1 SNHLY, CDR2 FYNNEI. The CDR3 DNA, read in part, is TGTGCCAGCAAAGATTTCGGCTACGAG. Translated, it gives CASKDFGYE. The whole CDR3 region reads CASKDFGYEQYF.

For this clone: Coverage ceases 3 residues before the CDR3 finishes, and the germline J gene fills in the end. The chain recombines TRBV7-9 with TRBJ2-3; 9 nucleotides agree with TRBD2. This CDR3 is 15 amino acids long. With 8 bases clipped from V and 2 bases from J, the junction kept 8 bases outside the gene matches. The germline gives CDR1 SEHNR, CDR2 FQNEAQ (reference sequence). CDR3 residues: CASGPTSGFTDTQYF. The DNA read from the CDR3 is TGTGCCAGCGGCCCCACTAGCGGGTTCACAGATACG.

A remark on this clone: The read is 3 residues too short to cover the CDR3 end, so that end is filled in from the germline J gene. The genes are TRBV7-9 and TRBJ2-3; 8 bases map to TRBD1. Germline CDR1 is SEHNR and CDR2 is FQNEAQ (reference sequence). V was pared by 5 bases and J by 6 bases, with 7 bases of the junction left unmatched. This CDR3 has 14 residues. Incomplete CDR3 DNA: TGTGCCAGCAGCAGGACAGGGTCGGAGGATACG. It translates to CASSRTGSEDT. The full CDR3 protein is CASSRTGSEDTQYF.

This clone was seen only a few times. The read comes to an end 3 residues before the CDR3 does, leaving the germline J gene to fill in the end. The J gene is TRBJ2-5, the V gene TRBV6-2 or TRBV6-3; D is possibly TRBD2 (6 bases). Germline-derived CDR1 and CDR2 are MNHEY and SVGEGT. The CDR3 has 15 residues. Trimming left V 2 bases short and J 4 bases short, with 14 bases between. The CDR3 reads CASSYGSGEAETQYF. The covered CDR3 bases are TGTGCCAGCAGTTACGGGTCGGGGGAAGCAGAGACC.

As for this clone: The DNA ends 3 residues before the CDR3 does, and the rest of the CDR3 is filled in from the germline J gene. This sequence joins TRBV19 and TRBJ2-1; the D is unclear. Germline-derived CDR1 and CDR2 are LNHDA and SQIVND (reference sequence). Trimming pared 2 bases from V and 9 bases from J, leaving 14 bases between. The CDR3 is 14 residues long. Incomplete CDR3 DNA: TGTGCCAGTAGTATACCGCGGCCGAAAACTGAG. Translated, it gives CASSIPRPKTE. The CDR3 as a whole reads CASSIPRPKTEQFF.

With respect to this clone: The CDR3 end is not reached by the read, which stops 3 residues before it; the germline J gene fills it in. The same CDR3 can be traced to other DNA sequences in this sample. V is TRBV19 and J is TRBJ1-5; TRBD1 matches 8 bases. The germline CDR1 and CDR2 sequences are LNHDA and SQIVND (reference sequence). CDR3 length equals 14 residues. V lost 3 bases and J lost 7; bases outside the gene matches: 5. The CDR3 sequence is CASSISTGAQPQHF. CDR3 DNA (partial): TGTGCCAGTAGTATCTCGACAGGGGCGCAGCCC.

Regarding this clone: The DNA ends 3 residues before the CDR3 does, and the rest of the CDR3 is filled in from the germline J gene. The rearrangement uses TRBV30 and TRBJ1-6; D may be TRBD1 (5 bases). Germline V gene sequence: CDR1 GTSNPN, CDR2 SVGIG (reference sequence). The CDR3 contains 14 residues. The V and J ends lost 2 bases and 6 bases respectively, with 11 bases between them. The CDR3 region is CAWSSRALNSPLHF. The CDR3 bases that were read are TGTGCCTGGAGTTCCAGGGCCCTTAATTCACCC. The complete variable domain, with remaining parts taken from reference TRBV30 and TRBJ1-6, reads SQTIHQWPATLVQPVGSPLSLECTVEGTSNPNLYWYRQAAGRGLQLLFYSVGIGQISSEVPQNLSASRPQDRQFILSSKKLLLSDSGFYLCAWSSRALNSPLHFGNGTRLTVT.

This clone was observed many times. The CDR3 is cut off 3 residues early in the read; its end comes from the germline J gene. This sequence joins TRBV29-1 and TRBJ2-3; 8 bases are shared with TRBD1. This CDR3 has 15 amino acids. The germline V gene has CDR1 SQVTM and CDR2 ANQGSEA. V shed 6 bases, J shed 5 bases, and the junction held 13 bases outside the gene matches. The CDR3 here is CSVLAGTGDLDTQYF. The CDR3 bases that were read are TGCAGCGTCTTAGCCGGGACAGGAGATCTAGATACG.

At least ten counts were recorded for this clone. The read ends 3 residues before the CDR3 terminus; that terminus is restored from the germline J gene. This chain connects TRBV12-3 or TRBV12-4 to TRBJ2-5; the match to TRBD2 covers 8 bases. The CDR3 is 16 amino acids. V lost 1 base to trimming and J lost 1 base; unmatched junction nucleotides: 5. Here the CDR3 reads CASSLERTSIQETQYF. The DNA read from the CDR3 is TGTGCCAGCAGTTTAGAAAGGACTAGCATCCAAGAGACC.

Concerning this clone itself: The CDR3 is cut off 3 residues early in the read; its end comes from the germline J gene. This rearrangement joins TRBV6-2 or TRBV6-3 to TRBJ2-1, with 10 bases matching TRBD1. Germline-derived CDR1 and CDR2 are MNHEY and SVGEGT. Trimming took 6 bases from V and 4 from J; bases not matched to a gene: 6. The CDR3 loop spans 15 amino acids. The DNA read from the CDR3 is TGTGCCAGCAGCGATAGGGACAGGGGTTACAATGAG. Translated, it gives CASSDRDRGYNE. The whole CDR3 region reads CASSDRDRGYNEQFF.

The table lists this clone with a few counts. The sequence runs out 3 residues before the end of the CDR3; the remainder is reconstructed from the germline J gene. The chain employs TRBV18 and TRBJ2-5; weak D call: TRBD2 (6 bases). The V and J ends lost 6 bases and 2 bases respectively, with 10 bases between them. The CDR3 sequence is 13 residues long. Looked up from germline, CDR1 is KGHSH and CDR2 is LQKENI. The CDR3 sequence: CASSPGTQETQYF. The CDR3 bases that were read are TGTGCCAGCTCCCCCGGGACTCAAGAGACC. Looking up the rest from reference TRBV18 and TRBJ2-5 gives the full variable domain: NAGVMQNPRHLVRRRGQEARLRCSPMKGHSHVYWYRQLPEEGLKFMVYLQKENIIDESGMPKERFSAEFPKEGPSILRIQQVVRGDSAAYFCASSPGTQETQYFGPGTRLLVL.

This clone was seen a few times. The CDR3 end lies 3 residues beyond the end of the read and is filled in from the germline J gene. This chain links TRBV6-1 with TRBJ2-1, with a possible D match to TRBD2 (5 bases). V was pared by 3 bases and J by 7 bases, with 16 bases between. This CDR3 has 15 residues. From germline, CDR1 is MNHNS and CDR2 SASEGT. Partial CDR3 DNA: TGTGCCAGCAGTGACGGCCTGCGGGCCCGGAATGAG. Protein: CASSDGLRARNE. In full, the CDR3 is CASSDGLRARNEQFF.

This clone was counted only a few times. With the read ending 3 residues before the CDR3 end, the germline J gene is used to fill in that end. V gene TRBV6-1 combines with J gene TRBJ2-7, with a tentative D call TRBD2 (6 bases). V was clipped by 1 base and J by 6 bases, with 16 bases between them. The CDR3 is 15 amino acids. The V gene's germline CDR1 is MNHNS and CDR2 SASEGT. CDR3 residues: CASSEEGRTPIEQYF. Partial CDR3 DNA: TGTGCCAGCAGTGAAGAGGGGAGGACCCCTATCGAG.

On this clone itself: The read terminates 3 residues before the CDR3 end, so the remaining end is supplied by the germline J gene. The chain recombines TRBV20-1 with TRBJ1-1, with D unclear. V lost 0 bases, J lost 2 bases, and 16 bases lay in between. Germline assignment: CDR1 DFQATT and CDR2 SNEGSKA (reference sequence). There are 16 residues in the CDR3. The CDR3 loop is CSARDPPAGVNTEAFF. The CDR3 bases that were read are TGCAGTGCTAGAGATCCCCCCGCAGGCGTTAACACTGAA.

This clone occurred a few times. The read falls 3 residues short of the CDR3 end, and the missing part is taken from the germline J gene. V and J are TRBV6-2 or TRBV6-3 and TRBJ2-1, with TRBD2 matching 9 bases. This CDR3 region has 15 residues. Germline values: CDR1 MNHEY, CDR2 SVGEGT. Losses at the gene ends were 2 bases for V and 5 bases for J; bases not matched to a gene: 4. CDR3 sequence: CASSYAGGLDNEQFF. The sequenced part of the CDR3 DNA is TGTGCCAGCAGTTACGCGGGGGGGCTTGACAATGAG.

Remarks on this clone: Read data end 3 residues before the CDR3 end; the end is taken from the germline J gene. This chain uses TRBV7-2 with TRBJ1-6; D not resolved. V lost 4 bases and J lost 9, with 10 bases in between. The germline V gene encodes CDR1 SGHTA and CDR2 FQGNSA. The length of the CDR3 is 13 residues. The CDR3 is CASSSVGVSPLHF. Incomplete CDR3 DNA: TGTGCCAGCAGCTCGGTCGGGGTTTCACCC.

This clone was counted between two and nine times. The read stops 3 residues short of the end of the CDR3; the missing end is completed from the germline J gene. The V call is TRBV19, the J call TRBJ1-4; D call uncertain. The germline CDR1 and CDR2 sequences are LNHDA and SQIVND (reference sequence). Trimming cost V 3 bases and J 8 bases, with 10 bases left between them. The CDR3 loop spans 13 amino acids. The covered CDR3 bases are TGTGCCAGTAGTATTTACGGGTTCGAAAAA. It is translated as CASSIYGFEK. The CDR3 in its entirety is CASSIYGFEKLFF.

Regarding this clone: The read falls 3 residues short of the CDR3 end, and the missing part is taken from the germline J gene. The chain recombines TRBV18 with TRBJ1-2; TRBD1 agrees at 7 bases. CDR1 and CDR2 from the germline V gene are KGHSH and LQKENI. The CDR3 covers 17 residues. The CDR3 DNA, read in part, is TGTGCCAGCTCACCCAACCTCCGAGGGCAGGGGACAGAAGGC. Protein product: CASSPNLRGQGTEG. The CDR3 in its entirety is CASSPNLRGQGTEGYTF.

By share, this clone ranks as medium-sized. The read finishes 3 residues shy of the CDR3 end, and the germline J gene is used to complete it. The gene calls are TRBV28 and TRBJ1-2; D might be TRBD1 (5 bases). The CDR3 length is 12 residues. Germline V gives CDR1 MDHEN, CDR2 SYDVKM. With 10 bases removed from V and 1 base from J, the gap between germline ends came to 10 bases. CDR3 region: CATTGGNYGYTF. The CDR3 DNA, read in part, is TGTGCCACCACCGGGGGTAACTATGGC.

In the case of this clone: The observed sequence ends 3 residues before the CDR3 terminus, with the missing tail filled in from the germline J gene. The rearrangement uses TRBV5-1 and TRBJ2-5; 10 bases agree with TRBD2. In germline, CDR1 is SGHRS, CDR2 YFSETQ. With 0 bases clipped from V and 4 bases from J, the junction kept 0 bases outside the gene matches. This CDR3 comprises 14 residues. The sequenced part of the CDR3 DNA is TGCGCCAGCAGCTTGGGACTAGCGGGAGAGACC. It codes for CASSLGLAGET. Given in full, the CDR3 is CASSLGLAGETQYF.